This T cell receptor (beta chain) was obtained from a study of CD8 T cells in Susac syndrome. Random hexamers served to reverse transcribe roughly 0.5 to 1 ug RNA. A multiplex approach, immunoSEQ multiplex PCR, amplified TCR beta CDR3 across 54 Vbeta and 13 Jbeta. TCRdb fed the immunoSEQ multiplex PCR reads into MiXCR, producing one record per CDR3 protein. The profile shows 150,000 to 200,000 distinct CDR3 sequences, approximately 90% of them singletons. Sequencing targeted TCR beta in blood CD8+ and CD4+ T cells. TEMRA cells were FACS-enriched, and CD8+ and CD4+ T cells were isolated negatively. The CDR3 contains 17 residues. Germline V gene sequence: CDR1 MDHEN, CDR2 SYDVKM. Trimming shortened V by 7 bases and J by 0 bases, and 19 bases separated the two germline ends.

The V and J genes are TRBV28 and TRBJ1-5; TRBD1 is a possible D gene (6 bases). Source material: CD4+ T cells from PBMCs. The sequence came from a human donor in good health. The CDR3 loop reads CASTEPGGRASNQPQHF. CDR3 DNA sequence: TGTGCCAGCACCGAACCTGGGGGCAGGGCTAGCAATCAGCCCCAGCATTTT.